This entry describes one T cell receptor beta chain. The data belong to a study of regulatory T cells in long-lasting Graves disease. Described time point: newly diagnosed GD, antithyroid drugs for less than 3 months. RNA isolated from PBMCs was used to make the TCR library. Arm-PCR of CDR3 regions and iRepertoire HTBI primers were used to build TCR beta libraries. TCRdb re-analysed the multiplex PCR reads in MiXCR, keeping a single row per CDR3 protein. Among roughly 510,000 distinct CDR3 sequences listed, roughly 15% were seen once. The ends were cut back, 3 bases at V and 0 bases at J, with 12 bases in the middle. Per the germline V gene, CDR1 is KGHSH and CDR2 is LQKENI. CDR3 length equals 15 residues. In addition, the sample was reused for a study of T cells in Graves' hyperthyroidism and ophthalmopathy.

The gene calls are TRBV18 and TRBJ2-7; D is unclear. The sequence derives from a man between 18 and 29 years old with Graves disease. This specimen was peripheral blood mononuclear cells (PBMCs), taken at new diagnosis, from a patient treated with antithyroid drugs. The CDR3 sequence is CASSPPSRSSYEQYF. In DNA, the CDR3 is TGTGCCAGCTCACCGCCCAGCCGGAGCTCCTACGAGCAGTACTTC.